One and the same sample provided the 7 T cell receptor beta chains below, sequenced in a study of long-term antiretroviral therapy in people with HIV. The immunoSEQ assay was v3.0, run at survey level. Measured with immunoSEQ multiplex PCR; TCRdb has only the in-frame clones, and not every one. This table holds approximately 20,000 clones, roughly three quarters found once. Sequenced here: unsorted PBMCs, sampled 1.7 to 1.8 years before starting antiretroviral therapy. The receptors here all came from a woman aged 40 to 55 with HIV.

The chain links TRBV7-9 to TRBJ2-7; D ambiguous. CDR1 and CDR2 (germline): SEHNR, FQNEAQ (reference sequence). This CDR3 spans 14 amino acids. V was clipped by 0 bases and J by 2 bases, with 8 bases between them. The CDR3 DNA follows: TGTGCCAGCAGCTTAGCTCCAGGAGCCTACGAGCAGTACTTC. As protein: CASSLAPGAYEQYF.

The V call is TRBV5-1, the J call TRBJ2-7; a weak D match, TRBD1 (5 bases). Between the trimmed V and J ends, which lost 3 bases and 2 bases, there was a span of 15 bases. Per the germline V gene, CDR1 is SGHRS and CDR2 is YFSETQ. The CDR3 covers 15 residues. In nucleotides, the CDR3 is TGCGCCAGCAGCTCTATTTCAGGGTCTGCCTACGAGCAGTACTTC. Translation: CASSSISGSAYEQYF.

This clone has just a few counts. The chain employs TRBV7-2 and TRBJ2-7; weak D call: TRBD1 (6 bases). Germline values: CDR1 SGHTA, CDR2 FQGNSA. V was pared by 1 base and J by 5 bases, with 15 bases between. CDR3 length: 15 residues. The CDR3 DNA follows: TGTGCCAGCAGCTTAGTCGAGGACAGCCTAAACGAGCAGTACTTC. Amino acid sequence: CASSLVEDSLNEQYF.

Within the sample, this clone is medium-sized (0.01 to 0.1%). This same CDR3 is encoded by further DNA sequences in the sample. The rearrangement links TRBV19 to TRBJ2-3; no firm D call. The V end lost 9 bases, the J end lost 5 bases, and 6 bases lay between the germline ends. The CDR3 totals 10 residues. The germline CDR1 and CDR2 sequences are LNHDA and SQIVND (reference sequence). This CDR3 is CASHGDTQYF. CDR3 bases: TGTGCCAGCCACGGAGATACGCAGTATTTT.

The V and J genes are TRBV6-4 and TRBJ1-2, with TRBD1 matching over 10 bases. Trimming removed 4 bases from V and 2 bases from J; junction bases left unmatched: 4. Germline-derived CDR1 and CDR2 are MRHNA and SNTAGT. The CDR3 is 15 amino acids. The CDR3 is CASSAQGQGNYGYTF. CDR3 nucleotides: TGTGCCAGCAGTGCCCAGGGACAGGGGAACTATGGCTACACCTTC.

This chain connects TRBV7-9 to TRBJ1-5; 9 nucleotides agree with TRBD1. Looked up from germline, CDR1 is SEHNR and CDR2 is FQNEAQ (reference sequence). This CDR3 spans 15 amino acids. J gave up 7 bases and V 3 bases, and 7 bases lay outside the gene matches. CDR3 protein: CASSLGQGEYQPQHF. For the CDR3, the DNA is TGTGCCAGCAGCTTGGGACAGGGAGAATACCAGCCCCAGCATTTT.

This clone is classed as large (0.1 to 1%). V and J are TRBV5-4 and TRBJ1-1; D not certain. Germline CDR1 is SGHNT and CDR2 is YYREEE (reference sequence). This CDR3 is 14 amino acids long. Deletions cut 0 bases from V and 2 bases from J, with 8 bases between. The CDR3, as DNA: TGTGCCAGCAGCTTGGGCGGCACAAACACTGAAGCTTTCTTT. As protein: CASSLGGTNTEAFF.